These 14 T cell receptor beta chains were sequenced from one sample in a study of blood T cell repertoires in COVID-19. Sequencing used immunoSEQ multiplex PCR; TCRdb keeps in-frame clones, though not all of them. The table has about 180,000 clones, roughly 84% seen once. The specimen was peripheral blood. These receptors were collected from a woman aged 60 to 75 with acute or convalescent COVID-19.

The chain uses TRBV18 and TRBJ2-1; D perhaps matches TRBD1 (5 bases). CDR3 size: 14 residues. The ends were cut back, 1 base at V and 2 bases at J, with 6 bases in the middle. Germline assignment: CDR1 KGHSH and CDR2 LQKENI. The CDR3 loop is CASSPQGTYNEQFF. As DNA, the CDR3 is TGTGCCAGCTCACCACAGGGGACCTACAATGAGCAGTTCTTC.

The chain links TRBV7-9 to TRBJ2-3; 9 bases are shared with TRBD2. Germline-derived CDR1 and CDR2 are SEHNR and FQNEAQ (reference sequence). The J segment lost 2 bases and the V segment lost 5 bases, leaving 14 bases of the junction unmatched. The CDR3 runs 18 residues. Here the CDR3 reads CASSKRSGGTYHTDTQYF. For the CDR3, the DNA is TGTGCCAGCAGCAAGAGAAGCGGGGGGACCTATCACACAGATACGCAGTATTTT.

This clone came up once. V and J are TRBV6-2 or TRBV6-3 and TRBJ2-1, with 9 bases fitting TRBD2. The CDR3 contains 14 residues. CDR1 is MNHEY, CDR2 SVGEGT, per germline. With 6 bases clipped from V and 8 bases from J, the junction kept 8 bases outside the gene matches. The CDR3 spells CASSLSGGLYEQFF. The CDR3 DNA is TGTGCCAGCAGCCTTAGCGGGGGTCTCTATGAGCAGTTCTTC.

The J gene is TRBJ2-1, the V gene TRBV7-9; D is perhaps TRBD2 (7 bases). Germline values: CDR1 SEHNR, CDR2 FQNEAQ (reference sequence). There are 16 residues in the CDR3. V gave up 5 bases and J gave up 7 bases, with 21 bases separating them. CDR3 bases: TGTGCCAGCAGCCCGTGGAGGGGGGGGCCTGATAATGAGCAGTTCTTC. This translates into CASSPWRGGPDNEQFF.

The V and J genes are TRBV4-3 and TRBJ1-2; possibly TRBD1 for D (5 bases). The CDR3 extends over 14 amino acids. Germline-derived CDR1 and CDR2 are LGHNA and YSLEER. Trimming left V 3 bases short and J 14 bases short, with 22 bases between. CDR3 protein: CASSQGGGTYGDTF. The CDR3 DNA sequence: TGCGCCAGCAGCCAGGGTGGGGGGACGTATGGCGATACCTTC.

This clone was seen at least ten times. This chain connects TRBV19 to TRBJ2-1; D may be TRBD2 (6 bases). Germline assignment: CDR1 LNHDA and CDR2 SQIVND (reference sequence). The length of the CDR3 is 13 residues. V lost 5 bases to trimming and J lost 7 bases, with 12 bases between them. CDR3 nucleotide sequence: TGTGCCAGTAGTCTCATGGACTATAATGAGCAGTTCTTC. Translated: CASSLMDYNEQFF. Full variable domain (rest looked up from reference TRBV19 and TRBJ2-1): DGGITQSPKYLFRKEGQNVTLSCEQNLNHDAMYWYRQDPGQGLRLIYYSQIVNDFQKGDIAEGYSVSREKKESFPLTVTSAQKNPTAFYLCASSLMDYNEQFFGPGTRLTVL.

J is TRBJ1-1 and V is TRBV6-5; D is perhaps TRBD1 (5 bases). The V end was cut by 7 bases, the J end by 0 bases, with 12 bases between. The germline CDR1 and CDR2 sequences are MNHEY and SVGAGI. The CDR3 length is 14 residues. The chain's CDR3 is CASKPDTMNTEAFF. The CDR3 DNA reads TGTGCCAGCAAACCGGACACAATGAACACTGAAGCTTTCTTT.

The chain couples TRBV6-5 to TRBJ1-2; 7 bases fit TRBD1. V was clipped by 5 bases and J by 5 bases; unmatched bases: 8. The length of the CDR3 is 14 residues. Germline values: CDR1 MNHEY, CDR2 SVGAGI. The CDR3 DNA is TGTGCCAGCAGTCTCCGTGACAGGGCGTATGGCTACACCTTC. Translation: CASSLRDRAYGYTF.

The chain couples TRBV4-3 to TRBJ2-3; 9 bases are shared with TRBD2. After removal of 6 bases from V and 5 bases from J, the junction contained 15 bases not matched to a gene. The length of the CDR3 is 17 residues. The germline gives CDR1 LGHNA, CDR2 YSLEER. The CDR3 DNA reads as TGCGCCAGCAGGCCGGTGATTGGCGGGGGGGTTGGAGATACGCAGTATTTT. As protein: CASRPVIGGGVGDTQYF.

V is TRBV11-2 and J is TRBJ1-2; 7 bases match TRBD1. Germline trimming cut 0 bases from V and 3 bases from J; bases unmatched to any gene: 10. This CDR3 is built from 17 residues. Germline CDR1 and CDR2: SGHAT and FQNNGV. CDR3 protein: CASSLDEGAVADYGYTF. The CDR3 region has the DNA TGTGCCAGCAGCTTAGATGAGGGGGCGGTGGCAGACTATGGCTACACCTTC.

DNA for the CDR3: TGTGCCAGCTCACTCTATGCGGGCCCACCGAGCGTATACACCATATATTTT. As protein: CASSLYAGPPSVYTIYF. The chain recombines TRBV18 with TRBJ1-3, with unresolved D. Germline CDR1 is KGHSH and CDR2 is LQKENI. V gave up 4 bases and J gave up 8 bases, with 24 bases separating them. The CDR3 contains 17 residues.

This chain uses TRBV28 with TRBJ1-5; TRBD1 matches at 7 bases. Germline values: CDR1 MDHEN, CDR2 SYDVKM. V gave up 7 bases and J gave up 3 bases; unmatched junction bases: 6. The CDR3 consists of 14 residues. Here the CDR3 DNA reads TGTGCCAGCACCCGCACAGGGGCCAATCAGCCCCAGCATTTT. This sequence encodes CASTRTGANQPQHF.

The rearrangement joins TRBV24-1 to TRBJ2-1, with D uncertain. Germline V gives CDR1 KGHDR, CDR2 SFDVKD. The CDR3 is 13 amino acids. V was shortened by 2 bases and J by 6 bases, with 7 bases between the two germline ends. The DNA of the CDR3 is TGTGCCACCAGTGATTCGGTTTCCAATGAGCAGTTCTTC. Amino acids: CATSDSVSNEQFF.

This clone was observed a few times. CDR3 protein: CASSWGRSPLHF. CDR3 nucleotides: TGTGCCAGCAGTTGGGGCCGATCACCCCTCCACTTT. J is TRBJ1-6 and V is TRBV27, with a tentative D call TRBD1 (5 bases). The V gene's germline CDR1 is MNHEY and CDR2 SMNVEV (reference sequence). The CDR3 runs to 12 residues. V dropped 4 bases and J dropped 10 bases, with 8 bases sitting between them.